The 17 T cell receptor beta chains given below trace back to one sample, sequenced in a study of shared clonotypes between healthy human individuals. TCRdb keeps only in-frame clones here, not all; method: immunoSEQ multiplex PCR. The data contain 1,500,000 or so clones, approximately 98.5% of them singletons. The sample taken for sequencing was naive CD4+ T cells sorted from blood. Subset indicated: CD45RA+ positively selected. These receptors came from a man aged 25-40 years in good health.

The rearrangement uses TRBV5-1 and TRBJ1-1; TRBD1 matches at 8 bases. Germline CDR1 reads SGHRS; CDR2 reads YFSETQ. The trim removed 5 bases at V and 1 base at J, leaving 7 bases unmatched. The CDR3 is 15 amino acids. CDR3 nucleotide sequence: TGCGCCAGCAGTCTGGGACAGGTATCGAACACTGAAGCTTTCTTT. Amino acid sequence: CASSLGQVSNTEAFF.

This chain connects TRBV18 to TRBJ2-7; TRBD2 agrees at 11 bases. V lost 5 bases and J lost 0; bases outside the gene matches: 6. The germline gives CDR1 KGHSH, CDR2 LQKENI. The CDR3 contains 16 residues. DNA for the CDR3: TGTGCCAGCTCAACTTCGACTAGCGGGGACTCCTACGAGCAGTACTTC. It translates to CASSTSTSGDSYEQYF.

The J gene is TRBJ1-1, the V gene TRBV5-1; no reliable D call. In germline, CDR1 is SGHRS, CDR2 YFSETQ. Trimming cost V 0 bases and J 6 bases, with 9 bases left between them. The CDR3 loop spans 13 amino acids. CDR3 loop: CASSLEAQSEAFF. CDR3 sequence (DNA): TGCGCCAGCAGCTTGGAGGCCCAGTCTGAAGCTTTCTTT.

The rearrangement uses TRBV2 and TRBJ2-1; a weak D match, TRBD2 (6 bases). Germline lookup yields CDR1 SNHLY and CDR2 FYNNEI. The CDR3 covers 12 residues. With 6 bases removed from V and 12 bases from J, the gap between germline ends came to 15 bases. The DNA of the CDR3 is TGTGCCAGCAGCCCGGGAGTGGCATGGCAGTTCTTC. The encoded protein is CASSPGVAWQFF.

V usage is TRBV27 and J usage is TRBJ2-7; D possibly matches TRBD1 or TRBD2 (5 bases each). The CDR3 is 14 residues long. Trimming took off 3 bases at V and 0 bases at J, with 9 bases between the two ends. CDR1 and CDR2 from the germline V gene are MNHEY and SMNVEV (reference sequence). CDR3 residues: CASSFSGTSYEQYF. CDR3 coding DNA: TGTGCCAGCAGTTTCTCCGGGACCTCCTACGAGCAGTACTTC.

The chain employs TRBV10-1 and TRBJ2-2; maybe TRBD2 (6 bases). Looked up from germline, CDR1 is WNHNN and CDR2 is SYGVQD (reference sequence). This CDR3 is built from 14 residues. The V gene lost 5 bases and the J gene lost 2 bases, with 9 bases spanning the gap. The CDR3 DNA reads as TGCGCCAGCAGTCCCGGGGGAAACACCGGGGAGCTGTTTTTT. This sequence encodes CASSPGGNTGELFF.

This clone has just one count. The rearrangement links TRBV11-2 to TRBJ2-2; TRBD2 matches at 7 bases. V dropped 5 bases and J dropped 0; count of bases not matched to a gene: 3. The CDR3 runs 15 residues. Germline values: CDR1 SGHAT, CDR2 FQNNGV. The CDR3 region is CASSHGLANTGELFF. The CDR3 nucleotides are TGTGCCAGCAGCCATGGACTAGCGAACACCGGGGAGCTGTTTTTT.

V gene TRBV20-1 combines with J gene TRBJ2-1; a possible D gene is TRBD1 (5 bases). CDR1 is DFQATT and CDR2 is SNEGSKA in the germline V gene (reference sequence). CDR3 length: 11 residues. The V gene lost 6 bases and the J gene lost 10 bases, with 13 bases spanning the gap. The CDR3 reads CSAKGFQEQFF. CDR3 DNA: TGCAGTGCAAAGGGGTTCCAGGAGCAGTTCTTC.

The V call is TRBV19, the J call TRBJ2-7, with a tentative D call TRBD2 (6 bases). Germline CDR1 and CDR2: LNHDA and SQIVND (reference sequence). Trimming left V 5 bases short and J 3 bases short, with 14 bases between. This CDR3 is built from 14 residues. Here the CDR3 reads CASSRTGVIYEQYF. DNA of the CDR3: TGTGCCAGTAGTCGGACGGGAGTCATCTACGAGCAGTACTTC.

As DNA, the CDR3 is TGTGCCAGCAGTTTGGTGCAGGCCTTTGGGGGCTACACCTTC. Translation: CASSLVQAFGGYTF. The rearrangement uses TRBV28 and TRBJ1-2; D remains ambiguous. This CDR3 has 14 amino acids. Looked up from germline, CDR1 is MDHEN and CDR2 is SYDVKM. The V and J ends lost 3 bases and 8 bases respectively, with 16 bases between them.

The genes are TRBV19 and TRBJ2-7; unclear D gene. The germline V and J ends were trimmed by 4 bases and 4 bases, with 14 bases remaining between them. The CDR3 loop spans 14 amino acids. Germline CDR1 reads LNHDA; CDR2 reads SQIVND (reference sequence). The CDR3 reads CASSNRLRAYEQYF. The CDR3 nucleotides are TGTGCCAGTAGTAACCGGCTCCGGGCATACGAGCAGTACTTC.

DNA of the CDR3: TGTGCCAGCAGCAAACAAGACAGGTTGAACACTGAAGCTTTCTTT. Its protein is CASSKQDRLNTEAFF. The rearrangement joins TRBV27 to TRBJ1-1; D may be TRBD1 (6 bases). CDR1 is MNHEY, CDR2 SMNVEV, per germline (reference sequence). The CDR3 is 15 amino acids. V was shortened by 6 bases and J by 0 bases, with 14 bases between the two germline ends.

The chain combines TRBV4-3 with TRBJ1-2, with a weak D call TRBD1 (5 bases). CDR1 and CDR2 from the germline V gene are LGHNA and YSLEER. The V end was cut by 0 bases, the J end by 7 bases, with 6 bases between. The CDR3 totals 12 residues. This chain's CDR3 is CASSQDGTGYTF. The CDR3 DNA reads TGCGCCAGCAGCCAAGACGGGACTGGCTACACCTTC.

The J gene is TRBJ1-4, the V gene TRBV2; D gene unclear. Trimming stripped 9 bases from V and 6 bases from J, with 20 bases between. This CDR3 spans 15 amino acids. Germline-derived CDR1 and CDR2 are SNHLY and FYNNEI. CDR3 DNA: TGTGCCAGTCGGGCGAACACCGCTGGTCATGAAAAACTGTTTTTT. Translated, it gives CASRANTAGHEKLFF.

The chain uses TRBV11-2 and TRBJ2-3; tentative D call: TRBD1 (5 bases). Per germline, CDR1 SGHAT and CDR2 FQNNGV. The CDR3 runs 19 residues. The V gene lost 6 bases and the J gene lost 0 bases, with 25 bases spanning the gap. The CDR3: CASSIREPRGNPSTDTQYF. CDR3 nucleotides: TGTGCCAGCAGTATTAGGGAACCTAGGGGAAATCCTAGCACAGATACGCAGTATTTT.

The rearrangement joins TRBV19 to TRBJ2-3, with TRBD2 as a possible D gene (5 bases). The CDR3 runs to 13 residues. The V and J ends lost 10 bases and 2 bases respectively, with 13 bases between them. Germline V gene sequence: CDR1 LNHDA, CDR2 SQIVND (reference sequence). Written as DNA, the CDR3 is TGTGCCACCCACGGGATCACCACAGATACGCAGTATTTT. Translating it yields CATHGITTDTQYF. Complete variable domain (other parts from reference TRBV19 and TRBJ2-3): DGGITQSPKYLFRKEGQNVTLSCEQNLNHDAMYWYRQDPGQGLRLIYYSQIVNDFQKGDIAEGYSVSREKKESFPLTVTSAQKNPTAFYLCATHGITTDTQYFGPGTRLTVL.

Regarding this clone: The identical CDR3 is also encoded by other nucleotide sequences in the sample. The rearrangement joins TRBV11-2 to TRBJ1-5, with 9 bases matching TRBD1. Germline CDR1 is SGHAT and CDR2 is FQNNGV. The V segment lost 3 bases and the J segment 2 bases; nucleotides outside the gene matches: 2. The CDR3 runs 15 residues. The CDR3 DNA follows: TGTGCCAGCAGCTTGGGGGACAGGGGCAATCAGCCCCAGCATTTT. Translating it yields CASSLGDRGNQPQHF.